These T cell receptor beta chains were read from a single sample in a study of graft-versus-host responses after intestinal transplantation. Their recognized antigens are unknown. Profiled with immunoSEQ multiplex PCR; TCRdb holds only in-frame clones, not every one. Among around 100,000 clones, more than 75% were seen once, and the ten largest hold over 0.95%. The source was unstimulated CD4+ T cells sorted from spleen or lymph node cells, collected before transplant. The receptors were sampled from a human donor who was the organ donor for an intestinal transplant. CDR3s include the opening cysteine and the closing phenylalanine or tryptophan. Each record gives: CDR3 DNA, CDR3 protein, D gene, V gene, clone size, CDR3 length, J gene. D genes are given only for firm matches. Clone size is given for some rows only: seen once, a few or many times, or a class if the clone is expanded.

CDR3 DNA: TGCGCCAGCAGGGACACCGGGACAGGATTCTACGAGCAGTACTTC
CDR3 protein: CASRDTGTGFYEQYF
D gene: TRBD1
V gene: TRBV10-2
clone size: -
CDR3 length: 15
J gene: TRBJ2-7

CDR3 DNA: TGCGCCAGCAGGCAGGGGCTATTTAGTGAAAAACTGTTTTTT
CDR3 protein: CASRQGLFSEKLFF
D gene: -
V gene: TRBV5-1
clone size: -
CDR3 length: 14
J gene: TRBJ1-4

CDR3 DNA: TGTGCCAGCAGTTCCCCCTCTTTCCCCCGATACGAGCAGTACTTC
CDR3 protein: CASSSPSFPRYEQYF
D gene: -
V gene: TRBV28
clone size: once
CDR3 length: 15
J gene: TRBJ2-7

CDR3 DNA: TGTGCCTGGAAGTTGAAGGGGCCCGGGCAATTGACCCTCCACTTT
CDR3 protein: CAWKLKGPGQLTLHF
D gene: -
V gene: TRBV30
clone size: -
CDR3 length: 15
J gene: TRBJ1-6

CDR3 DNA: TGCGCCAGCAGTTCATACCGGACCTTGGGCACTTGCTACGAGCAGTACTTC
CDR3 protein: CASSSYRTLGTCYEQYF
D gene: -
V gene: TRBV10-1
clone size: -
CDR3 length: 17
J gene: TRBJ2-7

CDR3 DNA: TGTGCCAGCAGTAGCAGGGAAACCGGGGAGCTGTTTTTT
CDR3 protein: CASSSRETGELFF
D gene: -
V gene: TRBV6-1
clone size: -
CDR3 length: 13
J gene: TRBJ2-2

CDR3 DNA: TGTGCCAGCAGTCTATCCCCGACAGGTTTCTCCTACGAGCAGTACTTC
CDR3 protein: CASSLSPTGFSYEQYF
D gene: -
V gene: TRBV27
clone size: -
CDR3 length: 16
J gene: TRBJ2-7

CDR3 DNA: TGTGCCAGTAGTATAGAGGACAGGGGTTTTCAGCCCCAGCATTTT
CDR3 protein: CASSIEDRGFQPQHF
D gene: TRBD1
V gene: TRBV19
clone size: -
CDR3 length: 15
J gene: TRBJ1-5

CDR3 DNA: TGTGCCAGCAGCCTCGGGACAGGGGGCGGGAGCTCCTACGAGCAGTACTTC
CDR3 protein: CASSLGTGGGSSYEQYF
D gene: TRBD1
V gene: TRBV11-3
clone size: once
CDR3 length: 17
J gene: TRBJ2-7

CDR3 DNA: TGTGCCAGCGGTAGGCAGGCCTACGAGCAGTACTTC
CDR3 protein: CASGRQAYEQYF
D gene: -
V gene: TRBV28
clone size: -
CDR3 length: 12
J gene: TRBJ2-7

CDR3 DNA: TGCAGTGCTAGAGGACACAATGAGCAGTTCTTC
CDR3 protein: CSARGHNEQFF
D gene: -
V gene: TRBV20-1
clone size: -
CDR3 length: 11
J gene: TRBJ2-1

CDR3 DNA: TGTGCCAGCAGCCTGGGGGTCCTTAGCTCCTACAATGAGCAGTTCTTC
CDR3 protein: CASSLGVLSSYNEQFF
D gene: -
V gene: TRBV4-2
clone size: -
CDR3 length: 16
J gene: TRBJ2-1

CDR3 DNA: TGCGCCAGCAGCTTAAGGGGGCCGGACTATGGCTACACCTTC
CDR3 protein: CASSLRGPDYGYTF
D gene: TRBD1
V gene: TRBV5-1
clone size: once
CDR3 length: 14
J gene: TRBJ1-2

CDR3 DNA: TGTGCCAGCAGCTCTCGGACGCCTTACTGGGACCAGTACTTC
CDR3 protein: CASSSRTPYWDQYF
D gene: -
V gene: TRBV7-9
clone size: -
CDR3 length: 14
J gene: TRBJ2-5

CDR3 DNA: TGTGCCAGCTCACCTCCTGGTCGGCAGACCCAGTACTTC
CDR3 protein: CASSPPGRQTQYF
D gene: -
V gene: TRBV18
clone size: -
CDR3 length: 13
J gene: TRBJ2-5

CDR3 DNA: TGTGCCAGCAGCTCCGGGACGGAGACCCAGTACTTC
CDR3 protein: CASSSGTETQYF
D gene: -
V gene: TRBV7-9
clone size: once
CDR3 length: 12
J gene: TRBJ2-5

CDR3 DNA: TGTGCCAGCAGACCCCCGGGACACCTAACCCCTAATCAGCCCCAGCATTTT
CDR3 protein: CASRPPGHLTPNQPQHF
D gene: -
V gene: TRBV19
clone size: -
CDR3 length: 17
J gene: TRBJ1-5

CDR3 DNA: TGTGCCAGCAGTCCTCTTACGCAGTATTTT
CDR3 protein: CASSPLTQYF
D gene: -
V gene: TRBV6-5
clone size: once
CDR3 length: 10
J gene: TRBJ2-3

CDR3 DNA: TGTGCCAGCAGTCCCCTCCGGGCTTGGAATCAGCCCCAGCATTTT
CDR3 protein: CASSPLRAWNQPQHF
D gene: -
V gene: TRBV6-5
clone size: -
CDR3 length: 15
J gene: TRBJ1-5

CDR3 DNA: TGTGCCAGCAGCTCAACCACTGGGGGTCTCGGTGGCTACACCTTC
CDR3 protein: CASSSTTGGLGGYTF
D gene: -
V gene: TRBV7-9
clone size: -
CDR3 length: 15
J gene: TRBJ1-2

CDR3 DNA: TGTGCCAGCAGCTTCCGGGACAGGGAAAGGGCTTTCTTT
CDR3 protein: CASSFRDRERAFF
D gene: TRBD1
V gene: TRBV5-4
clone size: -
CDR3 length: 13
J gene: TRBJ1-1

CDR3 DNA: TGTGCCAGCAGTGTAATAGACAGGGTAGGGTCACCCCTCCACTTT
CDR3 protein: CASSVIDRVGSPLHF
D gene: TRBD1
V gene: TRBV27
clone size: once
CDR3 length: 15
J gene: TRBJ1-6

CDR3 DNA: TGTGCCAGCAGCTTGGCCGGGACTGGCGGGGAGACCCAGTACTTC
CDR3 protein: CASSLAGTGGETQYF
D gene: -
V gene: TRBV5-6
clone size: -
CDR3 length: 15
J gene: TRBJ2-5

CDR3 DNA: TGCGCCAGCAGCCCACCCCTAATAACTAGTCTGTTCTTC
CDR3 protein: CASSPPLITSLFF
D gene: -
V gene: TRBV5-1
clone size: -
CDR3 length: 13
J gene: TRBJ2-1

CDR3 DNA: TGTGCCAGCAGGTTCTGGGGCCTGAACACAGATACGCAGTATTTT
CDR3 protein: CASRFWGLNTDTQYF
D gene: -
V gene: TRBV6-1
clone size: -
CDR3 length: 15
J gene: TRBJ2-3

CDR3 DNA: TGTGCCAGCAGCTCGCTGGATGTGCCCTATAATTCACCCCTCCACTTT
CDR3 protein: CASSSLDVPYNSPLHF
D gene: -
V gene: TRBV7-9
clone size: -
CDR3 length: 16
J gene: TRBJ1-6

CDR3 DNA: TGTGCCAGCAGGGGGCATAATAATGAGCAGTTCTTC
CDR3 protein: CASRGHNNEQFF
D gene: -
V gene: TRBV6-1
clone size: -
CDR3 length: 12
J gene: TRBJ2-1

CDR3 DNA: TGTGCCTTCTCCGGGATTAACACCGGGGAGCTGTTTTTT
CDR3 protein: CAFSGINTGELFF
D gene: -
V gene: TRBV30
clone size: once
CDR3 length: 13
J gene: TRBJ2-2

CDR3 DNA: TGTGCCATCAGTGATCAGGGATCTCAGCTGGAGACCCAGTACTTC
CDR3 protein: CAISDQGSQLETQYF
D gene: -
V gene: TRBV10-3
clone size: -
CDR3 length: 15
J gene: TRBJ2-5

CDR3 DNA: TGTGCCAGCAGTTCCGGGGTGGGACAGGGGGTCCAGCCCCAGCATTTT
CDR3 protein: CASSSGVGQGVQPQHF
D gene: TRBD1
V gene: TRBV7-6
clone size: -
CDR3 length: 16
J gene: TRBJ1-5

CDR3 DNA: TGTGCCAGCAGCTCCGGGGGTTTCTATGGCTACACCTTC
CDR3 protein: CASSSGGFYGYTF
D gene: -
V gene: TRBV7-3
clone size: -
CDR3 length: 13
J gene: TRBJ1-2

CDR3 DNA: TGTGCCAGTAGTATCGAGGCAGGGGGGCAGTATTTT
CDR3 protein: CASSIEAGGQYF
D gene: TRBD1
V gene: TRBV19
clone size: -
CDR3 length: 12
J gene: TRBJ2-3

CDR3 DNA: TGTGCCAGCAGCCTGACCGGGGGTTTTGGCTACACCTTC
CDR3 protein: CASSLTGGFGYTF
D gene: -
V gene: TRBV13
clone size: -
CDR3 length: 13
J gene: TRBJ1-2

CDR3 DNA: TGCGCCAGCAGCCAAGCGTACGCCCGGGAAACCCAGTACTTC
CDR3 protein: CASSQAYARETQYF
D gene: -
V gene: TRBV5-1
clone size: -
CDR3 length: 14
J gene: TRBJ2-5

CDR3 DNA: TGTGCCAGCAAGCTAAGCGGGGGGTCCTACAATGAGCAGTTCTTC
CDR3 protein: CASKLSGGSYNEQFF
D gene: TRBD2
V gene: TRBV6-5
clone size: -
CDR3 length: 15
J gene: TRBJ2-1

CDR3 DNA: TGTGCCAGCAGCTTTACCGGGTCCCGAGGCTATGGCTACACCTTC
CDR3 protein: CASSFTGSRGYGYTF
D gene: -
V gene: TRBV7-9
clone size: once
CDR3 length: 15
J gene: TRBJ1-2

CDR3 DNA: TGCGCCAGCAGCTTGGACCCCGGCTTTCGAGATACGCAGTATTTT
CDR3 protein: CASSLDPGFRDTQYF
D gene: -
V gene: TRBV5-1
clone size: -
CDR3 length: 15
J gene: TRBJ2-3

CDR3 DNA: TGTGCCAGCAGCTTGGGGGACAGGGCCTCAGATACGCAGTATTTT
CDR3 protein: CASSLGDRASDTQYF
D gene: TRBD1
V gene: TRBV5-4
clone size: -
CDR3 length: 15
J gene: TRBJ2-3

CDR3 DNA: TGTGCCAGCAGCTACACTAGCGGGGGGCCCCCTTACGAGCAGTACTTC
CDR3 protein: CASSYTSGGPPYEQYF
D gene: TRBD2
V gene: TRBV5-8
clone size: -
CDR3 length: 16
J gene: TRBJ2-7

CDR3 DNA: TGTGCCAGCGGGGGGGCCTCCGAGCAGTACTTC
CDR3 protein: CASGGASEQYF
D gene: -
V gene: TRBV28
clone size: few
CDR3 length: 11
J gene: TRBJ2-7

CDR3 DNA: TGCGCCAGCAGTGAGCAAGGGGGGGCCGGCACAGATACGCAGTATTTT
CDR3 protein: CASSEQGGAGTDTQYF
D gene: -
V gene: TRBV10-1
clone size: -
CDR3 length: 16
J gene: TRBJ2-3

CDR3 DNA: TGTGCCAGTAGTATCCCTAGCGGGGTTTCTTCCGGGGAGCTGTTTTTT
CDR3 protein: CASSIPSGVSSGELFF
D gene: TRBD2
V gene: TRBV19
clone size: -
CDR3 length: 16
J gene: TRBJ2-2

CDR3 DNA: TGTGCCAGCAGCTTAAACTCCTATAATTCACCCCTCCACTTT
CDR3 protein: CASSLNSYNSPLHF
D gene: -
V gene: TRBV7-8
clone size: -
CDR3 length: 14
J gene: TRBJ1-6

CDR3 DNA: TGTGCCAGCAGCTTGGTCAGGGGCCTCCAAGAGACCCAGTACTTC
CDR3 protein: CASSLVRGLQETQYF
D gene: -
V gene: TRBV5-6
clone size: -
CDR3 length: 15
J gene: TRBJ2-5

CDR3 DNA: TGTGCCTGTGGGGGAAGGGCCCTCTCTGGAAACACCATATATTTT
CDR3 protein: CACGGRALSGNTIYF
D gene: -
V gene: TRBV30
clone size: -
CDR3 length: 15
J gene: TRBJ1-3

CDR3 DNA: TGTGCCAGTAGTACCGGACAGGGGGTTATCTATGGCTACACCTTC
CDR3 protein: CASSTGQGVIYGYTF
D gene: TRBD1
V gene: TRBV19
clone size: -
CDR3 length: 15
J gene: TRBJ1-2

CDR3 DNA: TGTGCCAGCAGTACTCCCGGGACAGGGAATGGCTACACCTTC
CDR3 protein: CASSTPGTGNGYTF
D gene: TRBD1
V gene: TRBV28
clone size: -
CDR3 length: 14
J gene: TRBJ1-2

CDR3 DNA: TGTGCCAGCAGCTTAGACTACAATGAGCAGTTCTTC
CDR3 protein: CASSLDYNEQFF
D gene: -
V gene: TRBV7-9
clone size: -
CDR3 length: 12
J gene: TRBJ2-1

CDR3 DNA: TGTGCCAGCAGTTCACTAGCGGGCCCACAAGAGACCCAGTACTTC
CDR3 protein: CASSSLAGPQETQYF
D gene: TRBD2
V gene: TRBV28
clone size: -
CDR3 length: 15
J gene: TRBJ2-5

CDR3 DNA: TGTGCCTGGAGTAGGACCCTGGGTGGCGAGCAGTACTTC
CDR3 protein: CAWSRTLGGEQYF
D gene: -
V gene: TRBV30
clone size: -
CDR3 length: 13
J gene: TRBJ2-7

CDR3 DNA: TGTGCCAGCTCACCACCTAGTCCCGGACCCAACACTGAAGCTTTCTTT
CDR3 protein: CASSPPSPGPNTEAFF
D gene: -
V gene: TRBV18
clone size: -
CDR3 length: 16
J gene: TRBJ1-1

CDR3 DNA: TGTGCCAGCAGTGAAAGGGGTTGGGAGAACACTGAAGCTTTCTTT
CDR3 protein: CASSERGWENTEAFF
D gene: -
V gene: TRBV6-1
clone size: -
CDR3 length: 15
J gene: TRBJ1-1